The present T cell receptor beta chain was sequenced within a study of blood T cell repertoires in COVID-19. Study as a whole: The origin of the acute and convalescent COVID-19 samples was the United States, Italy and Spain. PBMCs, B-cell-depleted T cells, or T cells provided the cDNA or gDNA that made up the material.

Per the germline V gene, CDR1 is MNHEY and CDR2 is SMNVEV (reference sequence). The CDR3 is made up of 14 amino acids. The germline V and J ends were trimmed by 2 bases and 3 bases, with 10 bases remaining between them. Across under 25 US areas, participants ranged in age from 18 to 89 years. Source study methods: From reference gene primer amplification, estimates of nucleated cell counts were derived. The protocol was immunoSEQ multiplex PCR, while the TCRdb copy is restricted to in-frame clones and leaves out a portion. For V, J and clone size, that table is used; D and trimming come from the DNA. The data contain 210,000 or so clones, 80% of them singletons.

This clonotype was sampled from a man aged 25-45 years with acute COVID-19. This chain connects TRBV27 to TRBJ1-1, with D maybe TRBD1 (5 bases). The sample consisted of PBMCs or T cells enriched from blood (not recorded which). The CDR3 reads CASSLKGAYTEAFF. The CDR3 region has the DNA TGTGCCAGCAGTTTAAAAGGGGCCTACACTGAAGCTTTCTTT.